This TCR beta chain is from a study of CD8 T cells in Susac syndrome. On the study more broadly: There were Susac syndrome patients who were therapy-naive at blood draw, others on corticosteroids, and others on intravenous immunoglobulin alone.

Reverse transcription of roughly 0.5 to 1 ug RNA was carried out with random hexamers. TCRdb reprocessed the immunoSEQ multiplex PCR reads with MiXCR, giving one entry per CDR3 protein. The data hold around 80,000 distinct CDR3 sequences, with 90% to 95% observed a single time. Germline CDR1 MNHNS, CDR2 SASEGT. The CDR3 sequence is 18 residues long. Deletions cut 7 bases from V and 0 bases from J, with 22 bases between. Study-level results: Susac CD8+ clonal expansion peaked in TEMRA cells and active patients.

In regard to this clonotype: The antigen remains undetermined.

This rearrangement joins TRBV6-1 to TRBJ1-5; D ambiguous. The sample consisted of CD8+ T cells from PBMCs. The TCR originated in a human donor with Susac syndrome. Here the CDR3 DNA reads TGTGCCAGCATCACCTTCGGAGGATTGGGGTATAGCAATCAGCCCCAGCATTTT. Encoded protein: CASITFGGLGYSNQPQHF.